This T cell receptor (beta chain) was sequenced in a study of blood T cell repertoires in COVID-19. TCRdb's table, derived via immunoSEQ multiplex PCR, lists solely in-frame clones and lacks some. Of a few hundred thousand clones in the sample, over 75% are singletons; the top ten hold 4.4%. After removal of 4 bases from V and 8 bases from J, the junction contained 10 bases not matched to a gene. CDR1 is ENHRY, CDR2 SYGVKD, per germline. CDR3 length: 14 amino acids. Sequenced sample: peripheral blood. The V gene is TRBV10-3, the J gene TRBJ1-2; 7 bases map to TRBD1. This clonotype was obtained from a man aged 50 or older with acute or convalescent COVID-19. The CDR3 DNA follows: TGTGCCATCAGTGGCCGACAGGGATCCACGGGCTACACCTTC. Translating gives CAISGRQGSTGYTF.